This T cell receptor (beta chain) emerged from a study of blood T cells in healthy people across ages. Per germline, CDR1 SGHTA and CDR2 FQGNSA. V dropped 1 base and J dropped 1; count of bases not matched to a gene: 4. The CDR3 consists of 16 residues. It was with a sample-barcoded 5' primer and a J-beta primer mix that a second PCR of about 6 to 12 cycles was run. TCRdb passed the 5' RACE reads through MiXCR, listing each CDR3 protein once. In the table there are approximately 800,000 distinct CDR3 sequences, around a quarter of which are singletons. In this sample, this clonotype turned up a few times. This sample was also put to use in a study of T cells of mothers and their children. That publication notes: Per child, roughly 3 million TCR beta CDR3 reads were obtained, against over 8.5 million per mother. Related and unrelated pairs show TCR recombination output that thymic selection shapes similarly.

The rearrangement joins TRBV7-2 to TRBJ2-1; 7 bases are shared with TRBD1. The sequence derives from a boy under 18 in good health. Sample: blood. The CDR3 loop is CASSLDPGGSYNEQFF. CDR3 coding DNA: TGTGCCAGCAGCTTAGACCCAGGGGGTTCCTACAATGAGCAGTTCTTC.